This paragraph reports one TCR beta chain. Its antigen remains unknown. Using immunoSEQ multiplex PCR, the repertoire was profiled, and TCRdb retains in-frame clones only, with some absent. This sample has 2.3 million or so clones, with 85% to 95% found just once. These data originate in a study of shared clonotypes between healthy human individuals. General observations from the study: It was observed that roughly 4.8% of naive CD4 clonotypes were shared across a few donors.

CDR1 MNHEY and CDR2 SMNVEV come from the germline V gene (reference sequence). The CDR3 contains 16 residues. The V and J ends lost 4 bases and 7 bases, in that order; junction bases with no gene match: 12. The chain combines TRBV27 with TRBJ2-7, with 11 bases fitting TRBD2. This TCR was sampled from a man younger than 35 in good health. Some clones in this sample may be carry-over from other donors' samples. Sequenced material: naive CD4+ T cells from PBMCs. Sample subset: CD45RA+ positively selected. CDR3 amino acids: CASSSPSLAGGLEQYF. Written as DNA, the CDR3 is TGTGCCAGCAGTTCCCCATCTCTAGCGGGAGGATTGGAGCAGTACTTC.